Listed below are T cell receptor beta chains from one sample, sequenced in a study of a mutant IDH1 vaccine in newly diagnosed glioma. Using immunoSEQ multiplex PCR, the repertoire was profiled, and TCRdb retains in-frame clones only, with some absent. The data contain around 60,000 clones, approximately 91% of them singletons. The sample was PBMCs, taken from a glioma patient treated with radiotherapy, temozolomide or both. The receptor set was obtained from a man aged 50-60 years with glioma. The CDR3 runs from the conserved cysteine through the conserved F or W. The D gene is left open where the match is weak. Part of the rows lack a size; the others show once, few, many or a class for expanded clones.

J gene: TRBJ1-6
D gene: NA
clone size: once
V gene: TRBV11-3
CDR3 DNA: TGTGCCAGCAGTACGGGGCGGAATTCACCCCTCCACTTT
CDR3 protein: CASSTGRNSPLHF

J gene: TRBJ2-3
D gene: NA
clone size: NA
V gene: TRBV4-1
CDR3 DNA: TGCGCCAGCAGCCAAGATGACAACCCAACCACAGATACGCAGTATTTT
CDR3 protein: CASSQDDNPTTDTQYF

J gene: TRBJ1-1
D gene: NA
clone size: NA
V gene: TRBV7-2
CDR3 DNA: TGTGCCAGCAGCTTAGCCCAAGTTAACACTGAAGCTTTCTTT
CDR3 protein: CASSLAQVNTEAFF

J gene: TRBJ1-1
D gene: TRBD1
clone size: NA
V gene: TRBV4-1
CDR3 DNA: TGCGCCAGCAGCCAAGAGGAGAGACAGGGAAGTTACACTGAAGCTTTCTTT
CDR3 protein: CASSQEERQGSYTEAFF

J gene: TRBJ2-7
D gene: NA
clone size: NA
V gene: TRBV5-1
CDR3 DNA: TGCGCCAGCAGCTTGGCCGCAGGGATCTCCTACGAGCAGTACTTC
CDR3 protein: CASSLAAGISYEQYF

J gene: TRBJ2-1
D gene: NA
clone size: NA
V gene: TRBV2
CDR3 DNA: TGTGCCAGCAGTGTCGAGGAGTACAATGAGCAGTTCTTC
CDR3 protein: CASSVEEYNEQFF

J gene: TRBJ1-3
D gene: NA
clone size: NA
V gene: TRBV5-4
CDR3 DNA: TGTGCCAGCAGCTTCCTGGGCAGCGGAGGAAACACCATATATTTT
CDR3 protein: CASSFLGSGGNTIYF

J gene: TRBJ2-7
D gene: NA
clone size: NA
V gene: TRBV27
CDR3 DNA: TGTGCCAGCCGTCCGGGACAAGGGATCTCTTACGAGCAGTACTTC
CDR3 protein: CASRPGQGISYEQYF

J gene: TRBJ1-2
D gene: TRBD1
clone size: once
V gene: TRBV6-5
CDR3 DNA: TGTGCCAGCAGAAGAATAGACAGGGATGATGGCTACACCTTC
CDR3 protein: CASRRIDRDDGYTF

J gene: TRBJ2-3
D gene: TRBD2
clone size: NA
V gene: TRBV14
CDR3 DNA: TGTGCCAGCAGCCTCTTAGCGGGGGTGGGAGATACGCAGTATTTT
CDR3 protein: CASSLLAGVGDTQYF

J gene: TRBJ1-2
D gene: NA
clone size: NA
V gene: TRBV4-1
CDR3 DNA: TGCGCCAGCAGCCAACTTACGACGATCTATGGCTACACCTTC
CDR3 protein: CASSQLTTIYGYTF

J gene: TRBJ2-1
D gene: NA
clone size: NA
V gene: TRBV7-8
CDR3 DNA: TGTGCCAGCAGCTTCAGTCCCTCCTACAATGAGCAGTTCTTC
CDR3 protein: CASSFSPSYNEQFF

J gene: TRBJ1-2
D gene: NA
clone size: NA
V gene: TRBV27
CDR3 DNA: TGTGCCAGCAGTTTTGGAGCGGGGGCCTCTAACTATGGCTACACCTTC
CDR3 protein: CASSFGAGASNYGYTF

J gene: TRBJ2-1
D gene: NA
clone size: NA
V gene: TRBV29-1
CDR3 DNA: TGCAGCGTTCATAACGGGCCGGCCGGTGAGCAGTTCTTC
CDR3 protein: CSVHNGPAGEQFF

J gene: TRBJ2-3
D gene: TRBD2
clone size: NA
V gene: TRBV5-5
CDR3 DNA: TGTGCCAGCAGCAGGGGACTAGCGGGAGCCCCCGCCGAAGATACGCAGTATTTT
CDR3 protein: CASSRGLAGAPAEDTQYF

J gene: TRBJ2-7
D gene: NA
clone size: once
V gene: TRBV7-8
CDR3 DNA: TGTGCCAGCAGTGATTTACGAGGGGATAGCTCCTACGAGCAGTACTTC
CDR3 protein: CASSDLRGDSSYEQYF

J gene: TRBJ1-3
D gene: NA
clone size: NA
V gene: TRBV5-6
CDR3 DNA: TGTGCCAGCAGCTCTGTCCTCGCCAACCGGATAAACACCATATATTTT
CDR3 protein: CASSSVLANRINTIYF

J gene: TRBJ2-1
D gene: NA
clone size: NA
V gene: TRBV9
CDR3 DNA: TGTGCCAGCAGCGTAGGATCCACCCATGAGCAGTTCTTC
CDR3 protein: CASSVGSTHEQFF

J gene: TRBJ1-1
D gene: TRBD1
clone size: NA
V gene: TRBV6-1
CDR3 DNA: TGTGCCAGCAGTGAAGCCAGGGGGCGCGTAGCTTTCTTT
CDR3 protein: CASSEARGRVAFF

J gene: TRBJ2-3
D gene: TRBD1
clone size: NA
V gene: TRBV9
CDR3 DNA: TGTGCCAGCAGCGACACAGGGGAATTCACAGATACGCAGTATTTT
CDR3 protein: CASSDTGEFTDTQYF

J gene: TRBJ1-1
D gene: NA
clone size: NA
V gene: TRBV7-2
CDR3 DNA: TGTGCCAGCAGCTCGGGCCGACATTGGACAGAAGCTTTCTTT
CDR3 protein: CASSSGRHWTEAFF

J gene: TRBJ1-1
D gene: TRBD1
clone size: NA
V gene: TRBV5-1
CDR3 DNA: TGCGCCAGCAGCCCTAGGACAGGGGGGCAGAACACTGAAGCTTTCTTT
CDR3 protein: CASSPRTGGQNTEAFF

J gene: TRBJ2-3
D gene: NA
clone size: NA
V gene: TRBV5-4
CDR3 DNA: TGTGCCAGCAGCTTGGGTGGGTGGCCCACAGATACGCAGTATTTT
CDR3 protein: CASSLGGWPTDTQYF

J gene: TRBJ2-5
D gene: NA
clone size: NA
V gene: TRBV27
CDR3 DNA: TGTGCCAGCCACGGGTTGGGGGGTGATGGAGAGACCCAGTACTTC
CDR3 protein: CASHGLGGDGETQYF

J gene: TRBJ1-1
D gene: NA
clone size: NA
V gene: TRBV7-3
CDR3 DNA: TGTGCCAGCAGCTTAAGTCCGGAGACTAACACTGAAGCTTTCTTT
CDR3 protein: CASSLSPETNTEAFF

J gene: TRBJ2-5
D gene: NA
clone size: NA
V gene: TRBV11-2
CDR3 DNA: TGTGCCAGCAGCTTGGTCATTTCCGGGACCGAGGGTGGGACCCAGTACTTC
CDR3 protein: CASSLVISGTEGGTQYF

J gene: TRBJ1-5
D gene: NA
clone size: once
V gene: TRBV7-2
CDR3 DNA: TGTGCCAGCAGGGGGACACCAAATCAGCCCCAGCATTTT
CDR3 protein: CASRGTPNQPQHF

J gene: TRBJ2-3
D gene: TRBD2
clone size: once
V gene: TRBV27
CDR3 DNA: TGTGCCAGCAGACCCGGACTAGCGGGGAGCACAGATACGCAGTATTTT
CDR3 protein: CASRPGLAGSTDTQYF

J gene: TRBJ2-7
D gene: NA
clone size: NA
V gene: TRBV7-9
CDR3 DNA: TGTGCCAGCAGCTTAGACCTAATCTATGGAGAGCAGTACTTC
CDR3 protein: CASSLDLIYGEQYF

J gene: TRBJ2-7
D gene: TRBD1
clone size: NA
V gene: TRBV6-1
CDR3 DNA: TGTGCCAGCAGTGAAGCAGGAGCCACGGGACAGGCGTCCTACGAGCAGTACTTC
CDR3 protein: CASSEAGATGQASYEQYF

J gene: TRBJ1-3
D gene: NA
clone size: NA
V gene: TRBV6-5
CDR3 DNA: TGTGCCAGCAGTATTTCGGGCTACTCTGGAAACACCATATATTTT
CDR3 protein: CASSISGYSGNTIYF

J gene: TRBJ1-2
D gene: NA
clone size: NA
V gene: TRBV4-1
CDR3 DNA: TGCGCCAGCAGCCCTGCCCTACAGGGTATTTTTGACACCTTC
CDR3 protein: CASSPALQGIFDTF

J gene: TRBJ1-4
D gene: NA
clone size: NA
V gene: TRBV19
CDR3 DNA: TGTGCCAGTAGGTCCCGGACGGTTTTATCCGAAAAACTGTTTTTT
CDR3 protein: CASRSRTVLSEKLFF

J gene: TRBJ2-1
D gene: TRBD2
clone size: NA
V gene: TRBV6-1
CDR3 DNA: TGTGCCAGCAGACGGGGGGTGAATGAGCAGTTCTTC
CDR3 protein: CASRRGVNEQFF

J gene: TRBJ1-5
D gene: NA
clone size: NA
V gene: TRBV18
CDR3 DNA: TGTGCCAGCTCACCGAGCGGAGGCAATCAGCCCCAGCATTTT
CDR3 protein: CASSPSGGNQPQHF

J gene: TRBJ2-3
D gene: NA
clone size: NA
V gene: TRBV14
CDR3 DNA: TGTGCCAGCAGCCAAGTTCCAGTAGCAGATACGCAGTATTTT
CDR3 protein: CASSQVPVADTQYF

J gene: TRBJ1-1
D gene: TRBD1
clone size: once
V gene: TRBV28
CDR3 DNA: TGTGCCAGCAGTTTGCAGGGAAGGGGGCATCCTGAAGCTTTCTTT
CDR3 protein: CASSLQGRGHPEAFF

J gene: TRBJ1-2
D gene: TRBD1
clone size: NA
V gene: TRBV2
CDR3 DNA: TGTGCCAGCAGGGACAGGCCGGTTAACTATGGCTACACCTTC
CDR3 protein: CASRDRPVNYGYTF

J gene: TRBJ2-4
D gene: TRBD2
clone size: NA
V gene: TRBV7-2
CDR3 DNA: TGTGCCAGCAGCCTAGGGCGGGGGGACATTCAGTACTTC
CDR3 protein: CASSLGRGDIQYF

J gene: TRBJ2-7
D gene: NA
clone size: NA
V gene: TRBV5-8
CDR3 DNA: TGTGCCAGCAGCTCCCATAAGACTCCCTTCGACGAGCAGTACTTC
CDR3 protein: CASSSHKTPFDEQYF

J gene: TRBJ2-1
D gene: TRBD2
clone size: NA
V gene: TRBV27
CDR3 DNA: TGTGCCAGCCGGCGGGGGGACAATGAGCAGTTCTTC
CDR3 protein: CASRRGDNEQFF

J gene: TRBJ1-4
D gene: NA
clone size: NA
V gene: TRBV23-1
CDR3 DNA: TGCGCCAGCAGTCAATATGGGGGGTCGAGGGTCGGAGAAAAACTGTTTTTT
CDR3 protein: CASSQYGGSRVGEKLFF

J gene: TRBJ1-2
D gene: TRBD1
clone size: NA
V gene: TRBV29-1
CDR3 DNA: TGCAGCGTTGAAGATCTAGGGACAGGGGTCTATGGCTACACCTTC
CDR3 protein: CSVEDLGTGVYGYTF

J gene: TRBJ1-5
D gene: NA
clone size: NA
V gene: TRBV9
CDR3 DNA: TGTGCCAGCAGCCTGGAAAATAGCAATCAGCCCCAGCATTTT
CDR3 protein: CASSLENSNQPQHF

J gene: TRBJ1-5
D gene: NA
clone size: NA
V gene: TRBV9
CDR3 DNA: TGTGCCAGCAGCGTAGGAGGGAGGGACCAGCCCCAGCATTTT
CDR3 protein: CASSVGGRDQPQHF

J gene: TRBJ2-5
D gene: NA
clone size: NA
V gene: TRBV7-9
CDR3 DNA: TGTGCCAGCAGCTTAGTTGGGGGCCAAGAGACCCAGTACTTC
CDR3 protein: CASSLVGGQETQYF

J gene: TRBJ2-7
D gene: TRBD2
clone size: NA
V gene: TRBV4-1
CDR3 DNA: TGCGCCAGCAGCCAAGATAAGACTAGCGGATACGAGCAGTACTTC
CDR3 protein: CASSQDKTSGYEQYF

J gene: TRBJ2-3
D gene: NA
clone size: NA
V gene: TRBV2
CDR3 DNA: TGTGCCAGCAGCAGAACAGGGATAGATACGCAGTATTTT
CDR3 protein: CASSRTGIDTQYF

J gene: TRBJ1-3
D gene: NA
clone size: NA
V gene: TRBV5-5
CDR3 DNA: TGTGCCAGCAGCTTGGTCCTTGGACAGCGCGGAAACACCATATATTTT
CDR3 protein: CASSLVLGQRGNTIYF

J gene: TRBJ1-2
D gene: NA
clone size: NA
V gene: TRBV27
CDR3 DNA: TGTGCCAGCAGTTTATCGCCTCTAACTGGCTACACCTTC
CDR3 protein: CASSLSPLTGYTF

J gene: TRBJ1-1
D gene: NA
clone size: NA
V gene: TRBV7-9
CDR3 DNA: TGTGCCAGCAGCTTAGAGGTGAGAGCTTTCTTT
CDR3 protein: CASSLEVRAFF

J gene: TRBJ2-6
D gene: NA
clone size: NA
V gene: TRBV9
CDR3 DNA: TGTGCCAGCAGCCTAAGGGGCTCTGGGGCCAACGTCCTGACTTTC
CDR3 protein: CASSLRGSGANVLTF

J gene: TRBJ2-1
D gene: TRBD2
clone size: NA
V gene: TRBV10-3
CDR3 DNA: TGTGCCATCAGTGAGTCGATATGGGGGGGGGAGCACAATGAGCAGTTCTTC
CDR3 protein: CAISESIWGGEHNEQFF

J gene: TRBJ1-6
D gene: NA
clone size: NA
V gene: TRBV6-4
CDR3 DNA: TGTGCCAGCAGTGACAGGGATAATTCACCCCTCCACTTT
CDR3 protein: CASSDRDNSPLHF

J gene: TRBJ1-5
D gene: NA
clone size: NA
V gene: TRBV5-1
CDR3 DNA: TGCGCCAGCAGCTTGGCAGGGACGAGCAATCAGCCCCAGCATTTT
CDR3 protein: CASSLAGTSNQPQHF